These 16 T cell receptor beta chains originate from one sample sequenced in a study of cytomegalovirus exposure and HLA in healthy donors. The primer mix had 60 Vbeta and 13 Jbeta primers. Here immunoSEQ multiplex PCR was the method, and the copy in TCRdb shows in-frame clones only, minus some. In the table there are 200,000 or so clones, 82% of which are singletons. Sequenced input: PBMCs. These receptors all stem from a boy aged 2 to 9 in good health and CMV-seronegative.

The V gene is TRBV27, the J gene TRBJ1-3, with D unresolved. The CDR3 is 14 residues long. The V gene's germline CDR1 is MNHEY and CDR2 SMNVEV (reference sequence). Trimming removed 6 bases at V and 4 bases at J, with 13 bases between. The CDR3 spells CASSPSGSGNTIYF. The CDR3 coding sequence is TGTGCCAGCAGCCCTTCCGGGTCGGGAAACACCATATATTTT.

This clone was detected a few times. This sample includes further DNA sequences coding for the same CDR3. The chain recombines TRBV7-2 with TRBJ2-5; D unresolved. Trimming left V 5 bases short and J 2 bases short, with 3 bases between. The length of the CDR3 is 11 residues. CDR1 is SGHTA and CDR2 is FQGNSA in the germline V gene. The CDR3 spells CASSPQETQYF. In nucleotides, the CDR3 is TGTGCCAGCAGCCCACAAGAGACCCAGTACTTC.

This clone was seen a few times. This chain connects TRBV7-6 to TRBJ2-7, with 10 bases aligning to TRBD1. The germline V gene has CDR1 SGHVS and CDR2 FNYEAQ. Unmatched junction bases numbered 12, after V lost 4 bases and J lost 6 bases. The CDR3 runs to 16 residues. CDR3 nucleotide sequence: TGTGCCAGCAGCTCACTCTCCGGGACAGGGGAAGTCGAGCAGTACTTC. Translating gives CASSSLSGTGEVEQYF.

The chain's CDR3 is CASSQALGGATDTQYF. CDR3 nucleotides: TGCGCCAGCAGCCAAGCATTGGGGGGGGCGACAGATACGCAGTATTTT. The chain combines TRBV4-3 with TRBJ2-3, with D possibly being TRBD2 (7 bases). The CDR3 contains 16 residues. Germline-derived CDR1 and CDR2 are LGHNA and YSLEER. V was trimmed by 1 base and J by 3 bases, leaving 14 bases between them.

The chain links TRBV10-1 to TRBJ1-2; D might be TRBD1 (6 bases). The CDR3 is 14 residues long. V was pared by 10 bases and J by 4 bases, with 19 bases between. CDR1 WNHNN and CDR2 SYGVQD come from the germline V gene (reference sequence). The CDR3 sequence is CATFGTFEGYGYTF. In nucleotides, the CDR3 is TGCGCCACGTTCGGGACATTTGAAGGCTATGGCTACACCTTC.

V is TRBV5-1 and J is TRBJ1-1; 9 bases match TRBD1. Germline trimming cut 2 bases from V and 8 bases from J; bases unmatched to any gene: 7. The CDR3 covers 14 residues. The germline V gene has CDR1 SGHRS and CDR2 YFSETQ. CDR3 residues: CASSFGQGIAEAFF. The CDR3 nucleotides are TGCGCCAGCAGCTTTGGACAGGGGATCGCGGAAGCTTTCTTT.

The chain links TRBV7-2 to TRBJ2-5, with TRBD1 as a possible D gene (6 bases). Per the germline V gene, CDR1 is SGHTA and CDR2 is FQGNSA. Trimming cost V 5 bases and J 5 bases, with 18 bases left between them. This CDR3 comprises 15 residues. For the CDR3, the DNA is TGTGCCAGCAGCCCTCTGTGGGGGCGCATGGAGACCCAGTACTTC. Translating gives CASSPLWGRMETQYF.

This chain uses TRBV19 with TRBJ2-4; a possible D gene is TRBD1 (5 bases). The CDR3 has 19 amino acids. The V gene lost 2 bases and the J gene lost 2 bases, with 22 bases spanning the gap. The germline V gene encodes CDR1 LNHDA and CDR2 SQIVND (reference sequence). The CDR3, as DNA: TGTGCCAGTAGTATATTCCCGTCTGGGGCCGGTATTACCAAAAACATTCAGTACTTC. Translating gives CASSIFPSGAGITKNIQYF.

The CDR3 sequence is CASRAGGGDTQYF. CDR3 DNA: TGTGCCAGCAGGGCGGGGGGGGGAGATACGCAGTATTTT. The chain links TRBV11-3 to TRBJ2-3, with 9 positions matching TRBD2. Trimming cost V 6 bases and J 5 bases; bases outside gene matches: 3. The CDR3 covers 13 residues. Germline CDR1 and CDR2: SGHNT and YENEEA.

Only a few counts were recorded for this clone. Germline and junction disagree at one end, which may indicate a read error. The V call is TRBV13, the J call TRBJ2-5; the match to TRBD1 covers 9 bases. The CDR3 runs to 14 residues. CDR1 is PRHDT and CDR2 is FYEKMQ in the germline V gene (reference sequence). This chain's CDR3 is CASSGQQGAEAQYF. CDR3 sequence (DNA): TGTGCCAGCAGCGGGCAACAGGGGGCAGAGGCCCAGTACTTC.

The chain couples TRBV7-2 to TRBJ2-1; 10 nucleotides agree with TRBD2. V shed 4 bases, J shed 7 bases, and the junction held 7 bases outside the gene matches. CDR3 length: 15 amino acids. Germline V gives CDR1 SGHTA, CDR2 FQGNSA. The CDR3 nucleotides read TGTGCCAGCAGCTCCCTTTCAGCGGGGGGGAATGAGCAGTTCTTC. This codes for CASSSLSAGGNEQFF.

The CDR3 DNA reads TGTGCCAGCAGCTTCTCCGGACAGAACACTGAAGCTTTCTTT. It translates to CASSFSGQNTEAFF. The chain carries TRBV7-9 and TRBJ1-1; a possible D gene is TRBD1 (5 bases). The germline V gene has CDR1 SEHNR and CDR2 FQNEAQ (reference sequence). With 3 bases removed from V and 1 base from J, the gap between germline ends came to 9 bases. This CDR3 is built from 14 residues.

The CDR3 sequence is CASSFLQGAPNSPLHF. The CDR3 coding sequence is TGTGCCAGCAGCTTCCTTCAGGGGGCTCCTAATTCACCCCTCCACTTT. The V and J genes are TRBV27 and TRBJ1-6; TRBD1 agrees at 8 bases. V dropped 6 bases and J dropped 6; count of bases not matched to a gene: 10. This CDR3 is 16 amino acids long. Germline CDR1 and CDR2: MNHEY and SMNVEV (reference sequence).

The rearrangement uses TRBV6-5 and TRBJ2-7; D not resolved. The V gene's germline CDR1 is MNHEY and CDR2 SVGAGI. CDR3 length: 14 amino acids. V was trimmed by 0 bases and J by 4 bases, leaving 10 bases between them. The CDR3 protein is CASSYSLAEYEQYF. CDR3 sequence (DNA): TGTGCCAGCAGTTACTCACTTGCGGAATACGAGCAGTACTTC.

The chain joins TRBV5-1 to TRBJ2-1; 12 positions agree with TRBD2. Losses at the gene ends were 4 bases for V and 4 bases for J; bases not matched to a gene: 3. The CDR3 is 15 residues long. Germline V CDR1 and CDR2: SGHRS, YFSETQ. The CDR3 sequence is CASSLTSGGYNEQFF. The CDR3 region has the DNA TGCGCCAGCAGCCTTACTAGCGGGGGGTACAATGAGCAGTTCTTC.

The rearrangement joins TRBV13 to TRBJ2-3; 12 positions agree with TRBD2. There are 16 residues in the CDR3. V shed 4 bases and J 3 bases; nucleotides not matched to a gene: 5. Germline CDR1 PRHDT, CDR2 FYEKMQ (reference sequence). The CDR3 bases are TGTGCCAGCAGCTCAAACCTAGCGGGGGGGACAGATACGCAGTATTTT. Translation: CASSSNLAGGTDTQYF.